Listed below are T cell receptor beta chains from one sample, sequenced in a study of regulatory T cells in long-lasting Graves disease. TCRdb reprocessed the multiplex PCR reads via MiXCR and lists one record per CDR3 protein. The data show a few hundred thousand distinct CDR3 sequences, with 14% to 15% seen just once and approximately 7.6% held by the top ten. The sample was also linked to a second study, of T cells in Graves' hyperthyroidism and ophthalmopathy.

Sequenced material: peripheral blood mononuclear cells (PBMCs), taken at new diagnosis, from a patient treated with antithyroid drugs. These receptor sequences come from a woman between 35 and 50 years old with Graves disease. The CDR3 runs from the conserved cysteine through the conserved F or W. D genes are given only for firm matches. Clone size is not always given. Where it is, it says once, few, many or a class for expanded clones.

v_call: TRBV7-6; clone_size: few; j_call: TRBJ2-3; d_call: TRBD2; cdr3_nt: TGTGCCAGCAGCCAGAGACTAGCGGGAGGTTCGGATACGCAGTATTTT; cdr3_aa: CASSQRLAGGSDTQYF
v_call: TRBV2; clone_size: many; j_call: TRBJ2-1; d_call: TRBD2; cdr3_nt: TGTGCCAGCAGTGAAATAGCGGGAGTTAACAATGAGCAGTTCTTC; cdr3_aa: CASSEIAGVNNEQFF
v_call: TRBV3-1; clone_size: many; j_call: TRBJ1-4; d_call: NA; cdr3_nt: TGTGCCAGCAGCCAAGGCCCGTTTGAAAAACTGTTTTTT; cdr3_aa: CASSQGPFEKLFF
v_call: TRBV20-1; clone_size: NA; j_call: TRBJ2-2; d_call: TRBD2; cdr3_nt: TGCAGTGCTCTAGATGGGTTTGGGGGGGGCACCGGGGAGCTGTTTTTT; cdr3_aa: CSALDGFGGGTGELFF
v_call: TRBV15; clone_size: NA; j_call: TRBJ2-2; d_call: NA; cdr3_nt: TGTGCCACCAGCAGAGATCGGCCGTCCACCGGGGAGCTGTTTTTT; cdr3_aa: CATSRDRPSTGELFF
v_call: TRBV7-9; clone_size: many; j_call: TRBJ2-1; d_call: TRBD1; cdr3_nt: TGTGCCAGCAGCTTGCTACAGGGGGCGTCGGATGAGCAGTTCTTC; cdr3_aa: CASSLLQGASDEQFF
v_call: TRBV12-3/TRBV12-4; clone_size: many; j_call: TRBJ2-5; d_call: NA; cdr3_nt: TGTGCCAGCAGTTTTCACAGCCAAGAGACCCAGTACTTC; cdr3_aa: CASSFHSQETQYF
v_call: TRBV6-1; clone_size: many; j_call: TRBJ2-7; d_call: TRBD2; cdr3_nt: TGTGCCAGCAGCTTAGGGCCTGGACTAGCGGGAGTGGGCTCCTACGAGCAGTACTTC; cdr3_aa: CASSLGPGLAGVGSYEQYF
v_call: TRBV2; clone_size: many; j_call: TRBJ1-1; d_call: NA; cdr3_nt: TGTGCCAGCAGGGGGCTCGGACGGGGGAACACTGAAGCTTTCTTT; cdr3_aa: CASRGLGRGNTEAFF
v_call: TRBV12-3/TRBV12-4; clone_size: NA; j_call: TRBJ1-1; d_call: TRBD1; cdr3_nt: TGTGCCAGCAGTTTGAACAGGGGAAACACTGAAGCTTTCTTT; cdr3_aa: CASSLNRGNTEAFF
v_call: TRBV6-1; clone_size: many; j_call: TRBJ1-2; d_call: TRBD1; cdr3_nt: TGTGCCAGCAGAGGCGGACAGGACGAGAATGGCTACACCTTC; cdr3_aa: CASRGGQDENGYTF
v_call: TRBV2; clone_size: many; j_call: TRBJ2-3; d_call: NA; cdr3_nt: TGTGCCAGAGGCGCGAAAGATACGCAGTATTTT; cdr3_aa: CARGAKDTQYF
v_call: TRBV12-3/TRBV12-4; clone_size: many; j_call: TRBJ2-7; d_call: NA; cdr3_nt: TGTGCCAGCAGACTCGCCGGCGCCGAGCAGTACTTC; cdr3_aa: CASRLAGAEQYF
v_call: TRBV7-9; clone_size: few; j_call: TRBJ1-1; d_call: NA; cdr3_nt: TGTGCCAGCAGCTCGGGGGACCGTGAAGCTTTCTTT; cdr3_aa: CASSSGDREAFF
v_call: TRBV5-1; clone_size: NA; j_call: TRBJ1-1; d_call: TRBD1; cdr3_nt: TGCGCCAGCAGCCCCCAGGGACAGCCAAACACTGAAGCTTTCTTT; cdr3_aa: CASSPQGQPNTEAFF
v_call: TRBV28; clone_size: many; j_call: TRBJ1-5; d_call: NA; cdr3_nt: TGTGCCAGCAGTTTAGACAGTACCTTCCAGCCCCAGCATTTT; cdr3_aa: CASSLDSTFQPQHF
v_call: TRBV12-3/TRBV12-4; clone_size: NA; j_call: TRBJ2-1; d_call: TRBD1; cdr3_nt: TGTGCCAGCACAACACCCGGGACAGGCGTCTATGAGCAGTTCTTC; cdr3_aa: CASTTPGTGVYEQFF
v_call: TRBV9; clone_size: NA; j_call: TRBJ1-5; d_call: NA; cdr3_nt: TGTGCCAGCAGCTCCGGGGGGGGGTACAATCAGCCCCAGCATTTT; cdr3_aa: CASSSGGGYNQPQHF
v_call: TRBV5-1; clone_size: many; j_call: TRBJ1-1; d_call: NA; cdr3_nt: TGCGCCAGCAGCTTGGCCGGGCAGGTCGGGTACACTGAAGCTTTCTTT; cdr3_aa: CASSLAGQVGYTEAFF
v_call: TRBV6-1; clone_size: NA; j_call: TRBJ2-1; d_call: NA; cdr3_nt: TGTGCCAGCAGCCCCCGACGGGCCCAGGATAACCAGTTCTTC; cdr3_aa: CASSPRRAQDNQFF
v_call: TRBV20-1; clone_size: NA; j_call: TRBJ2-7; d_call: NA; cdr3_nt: TGCAGTGCTCTCCAGGCCCTTTCCTACGAGCAGTACTTC; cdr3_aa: CSALQALSYEQYF
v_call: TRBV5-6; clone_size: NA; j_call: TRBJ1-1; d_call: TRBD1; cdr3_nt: TGTGCCAGCAGGGGACAGGGTTGGGGGGCCGACACTGAAGCTTTCTTT; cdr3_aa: CASRGQGWGADTEAFF
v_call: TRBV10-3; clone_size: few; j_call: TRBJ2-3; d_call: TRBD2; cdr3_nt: TGTGCCACTCGGGCTAGCGGGAGCCTGAGCACAGATACGCAGTATTTT; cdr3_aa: CATRASGSLSTDTQYF
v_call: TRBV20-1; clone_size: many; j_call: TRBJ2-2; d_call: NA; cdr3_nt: TGCAGTGCTAGAGACACCACCGGGGAGCTGTTTTTT; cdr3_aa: CSARDTTGELFF
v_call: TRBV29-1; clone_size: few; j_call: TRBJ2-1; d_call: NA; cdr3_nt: TGCAGCGTTGAGATTACAGGGATCCACAATGAGCAGTTCTTC; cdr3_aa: CSVEITGIHNEQFF
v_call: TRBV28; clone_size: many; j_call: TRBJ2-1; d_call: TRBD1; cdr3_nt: TGTGCCAGCAGTTCTTGGGACAGGGCAGTGAACTACAATGAGCAGTTCTTC; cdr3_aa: CASSSWDRAVNYNEQFF
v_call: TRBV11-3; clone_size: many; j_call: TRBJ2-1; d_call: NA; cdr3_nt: TGTGCCAGCAGCCGGGACGGCGGCCCCTACAATGAGCAGTTCTTC; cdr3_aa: CASSRDGGPYNEQFF
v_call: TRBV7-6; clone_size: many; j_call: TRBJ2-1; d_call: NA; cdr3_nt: TGTGCCAGCAGCCTAATCGGCGGATACAATGAGCAGTTCTTC; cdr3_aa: CASSLIGGYNEQFF
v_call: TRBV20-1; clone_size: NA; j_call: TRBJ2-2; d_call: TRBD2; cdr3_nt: TGCAGTGCTAGAGAGCGGGGGAACACCGGGGAGCTGTCTTTT; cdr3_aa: CSARERGNTGELSF
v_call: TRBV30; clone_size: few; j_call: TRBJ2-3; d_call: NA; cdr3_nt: TGTGCCTGGATTCGGGGGACAGTTAGCACAGATACGCAGTATTTT; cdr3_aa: CAWIRGTVSTDTQYF
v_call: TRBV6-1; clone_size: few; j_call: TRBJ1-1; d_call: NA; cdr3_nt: TGTGCCAGCAGGGGCCGGGACGGACCGAACACTGAAGCTTTCTTT; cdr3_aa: CASRGRDGPNTEAFF
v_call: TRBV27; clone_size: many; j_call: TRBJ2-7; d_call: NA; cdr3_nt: TGTGCCAGCAGTCGGGACTCCGCCTACGAGCAGTACTTC; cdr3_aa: CASSRDSAYEQYF